This TCR beta chain originates from a study of spatial heterogeneity in lung cancer. This clonotype came up a few times. From germline, CDR1 is SGHDT and CDR2 YYEEEE. CDR3 length: 15 amino acids. V lost 3 bases and J 7 bases, leaving 19 bases between the germline ends. TCRdb itself ran the 5' RACE reads through MiXCR, one entry per CDR3 protein. The data contain around 87,000 distinct CDR3 sequences, less than 15% of them singletons. Time point given: sample taken at primary tumor resection. The specimen comprised PBMCs, sampled at surgery. The chain has TRBV5-6 and TRBJ1-2; tentatively, D is TRBD1 (5 bases). The sequence was collected from a male donor with early-stage non-small cell lung cancer. DNA for the CDR3: TGTGCCAGCAGCTCCGCTAGTCGGGGACTGGGTGGCTACACCTTC. Protein: CASSSASRGLGGYTF.